This TCR beta chain was retrieved from a study of blood T cell repertoires in COVID-19 (dated by TCRdb to 2020 to 2022). For the wider study: Samples covering the acute and convalescent phases of COVID-19 were provided by collaborators in the United States, Italy and Spain. Where HLA class I and class II types were available, the types were taken from metadata supplied by the sample provider, not from assay-based typing. The repertoires were made available in a free public database intended to serve as a resource for research on the immune response to SARS-CoV-2. The dataset comprised deeply sampled blood TCRbeta repertoires from subjects exposed to, actively infected with, or recovered from COVID-19. Samples came from the ongoing ImmuneRACE study (first 160 participants) plus 1,254 subjects from 6 global collaborators. Sample metadata almost always included a de-identified subject ID, COVID-19 status, age in years and sex. The prospective study material was composed of cDNA or gDNA derived from T cells, B-cell-depleted T cells, or PBMCs.

General study outcomes and caveats: The quantity of clinical and demographic metadata differed by source and by participant and was supplied without curation.

The collaborating institutions used their own protocols to collect whole blood in K2EDTA tubes. For TCRbeta analysis, collaborator samples were shipped as frozen whole blood, as isolated PBMCs, or as DNA extracted from either sample type. On this clone: Its cognate antigen has yet to be identified. No base quality information exists; no much larger clone differs at one position.

The CDR3 contains 18 residues, cysteine and phenylalanine counted. Of the read, only the CDR3 DNA is kept; its 54 bases are in frame from base 1. V and J are trimmed by 2 bases and 2 bases, and the gene matches miss 11 bases of the junction. The germline V gene gives CDR1 as KGHDR and CDR2 as SFDVKD. The immunoSEQ Assay, a bias-controlled multiplex PCR, was used to amplify TCRbeta CDR3 regions from genomic DNA. Under the source paper's analysis protocol: The number of nucleated cells in each sample was estimated by amplification of reference gene primers within the assay. To quantify the absolute abundance of each unique TCRbeta CDR3 rearrangement, sequence reads were collapsed and filtered. For each sample, productive Simpson clonality was calculated as the square root of Simpson's diversity index across productive rearrangements. The immuneACCESS repertoire file appears here via TCRdb, limited to in-frame rearrangements. These files lack a portion of the clones; in checked studies, under half of the deficit traces to unresolved V genes, and the cause of the others is not known. That table furnishes V, J and clone size, whereas the DNA furnished D and trimming. The sample table records around 64,000 clones; around 88% of these occur just once. The ten top clones hold approximately 19% of the sample.

Recombination connected TRBV24-1 to TRBJ1-5, with 7 junctional bases fitting TRBD1. The TCR was taken from a woman older than 75 with acute or convalescent COVID-19. Source material: peripheral blood. The DNA sequence is TGTGCCACCAGTGATTCCAACCGACAGGGAGGTGGCAATCAGCCCCAGCATTTT. This is translated as CATSDSNRQGGGNQPQHF.